Below are 11 T cell receptor beta chains sequenced from a single sample in a study of blood T cell repertoires in COVID-19. Some clones are missing from TCRdb's copy, which holds only in-frame ones; the method was immunoSEQ multiplex PCR. This table has about 100,000 clones, 70% to 80% appearing once. Sequencing input: peripheral blood. The receptors shown here come from a human donor in a cohort sampled during active COVID-19.

In nucleotides, the CDR3 is TGTGCCAGCAGCTTGGACGGGGGAGGCAATCAGCCCCAGCATTTT. It translates to CASSLDGGGNQPQHF. V gene TRBV5-4 combines with J gene TRBJ1-5; maybe TRBD1 (5 bases). With 0 bases removed from V and 2 bases from J, the gap between germline ends came to 9 bases. In germline, CDR1 is SGHNT, CDR2 YYREEE (reference sequence). The CDR3 loop spans 15 amino acids.

The chain employs TRBV5-1 and TRBJ2-3, with D possibly TRBD2 on 5 matching bases. The CDR3 has 15 amino acids. The V gene lost 1 base and the J gene lost 8 bases, with 17 bases spanning the gap. Germline V gives CDR1 SGHRS, CDR2 YFSETQ. The CDR3 DNA reads TGCGCCAGCAGCTTGCGCGGGCAAGGCCGGGTTACGCAGTATTTT. It encodes CASSLRGQGRVTQYF.

The chain joins TRBV5-1 to TRBJ2-5; D might be TRBD2 (5 bases). CDR1 SGHRS and CDR2 YFSETQ come from the germline V gene. V was cut by 8 bases and J by 4 bases, with 15 bases left in between. The CDR3 extends over 13 amino acids. The DNA of the CDR3 is TGCGCCAGTTCCCGGGGTGAGGGAGAGACCCAGTACTTC. It yields the protein CASSRGEGETQYF.

The chain joins TRBV7-2 to TRBJ1-2, with no clear D. Trimming left V 5 bases short and J 8 bases short, with 15 bases between. Per germline, CDR1 SGHTA and CDR2 FQGNSA. CDR3 length: 13 residues. The CDR3 spells CASSQQTTGGYTF. Here the CDR3 DNA reads TGTGCCAGCAGCCAACAAACCACCGGGGGCTACACCTTC.

The V gene is TRBV5-4, the J gene TRBJ2-7; weak D call: TRBD2 (6 bases). Germline lookup yields CDR1 SGHNT and CDR2 YYREEE (reference sequence). The ends were cut back, 3 bases at V and 2 bases at J, with 18 bases in the middle. This CDR3 has 16 amino acids. The CDR3 region has the DNA TGTGCCAGCAGCTCCCTTAGCGGAGGAGGCGCCTACGAGCAGTACTTC. It encodes CASSSLSGGGAYEQYF.

This sequence joins TRBV28 and TRBJ2-7; 12 bases line up with TRBD1. Trimming at V came to 6 bases and at J to 6 bases, leaving 15 bases not matched to a gene. The germline V gene has CDR1 MDHEN and CDR2 SYDVKM. This CDR3 comprises 17 residues. CDR3 sequence: CASSPAGTGGFDGEQYF. The DNA of the CDR3 is TGTGCCAGCAGCCCTGCCGGGACAGGGGGCTTTGATGGCGAGCAGTACTTC.

CDR3 nucleotides: TGCGCCAGCAGGTGGGACAGCGCAACTAATGAAAAACTGTTTTTT. Translation: CASRWDSATNEKLFF. The chain joins TRBV5-1 to TRBJ1-4, with TRBD1 matching 7 bases. Germline V CDR1 and CDR2: SGHRS, YFSETQ. The J segment lost 0 bases and the V segment lost 5 bases, leaving 4 bases of the junction unmatched. The CDR3 extends over 15 amino acids. Drawing the rest from reference TRBV5-1 and TRBJ1-4, the complete variable domain is KAGVTQTPRYLIKTRGQQVTLSCSPISGHRSVSWYQQTPGQGLQFLFEYFSETQRNKGNFPGRFSGRQFSNSRSEMNVSTLELGDSALYLCASRWDSATNEKLFFGSGTQLSVL.

The chain carries TRBV2 and TRBJ2-7, with D possibly matching TRBD2 (5 bases). The CDR3 is 14 amino acids. V was trimmed by 0 bases and J by 4 bases, leaving 10 bases between them. CDR1 SNHLY and CDR2 FYNNEI come from the germline V gene. CDR3 in amino acids: CASSEARSGYEQYF. CDR3 in DNA: TGTGCCAGCAGTGAAGCGCGATCGGGATACGAGCAGTACTTC.

The CDR3 spells CASSIVKGRDYGYTF. CDR3 sequence (DNA): TGTGCCAGTAGTATAGTGAAGGGGCGCGACTATGGCTACACCTTC. This chain connects TRBV19 to TRBJ1-2; a possible D gene is TRBD1 (5 bases). V was shortened by 1 base and J by 3 bases, with 12 bases between the two germline ends. Per the germline V gene, CDR1 is LNHDA and CDR2 is SQIVND (reference sequence). The CDR3 length is 15 residues.

A note on this clone: The CDR3 ends on some other residue instead of the conserved phenylalanine or tryptophan, so this is likely a read error. Because the CDR3's place on the DNA is in doubt, the DNA is left out and the CDR3 is given as listed by TCRdb. This chain connects TRBV2 to TRBJ2-7; TRBD1 is the table's D call and was not checked against the DNA. The CDR3 length is 12 residues, termini included. Germline V lookup: CDR1 SNHLY, CDR2 FYNNEI. CDR3 region: CASSETGYLLLG.

The chain has TRBV5-6 and TRBJ2-1, with 8 bases aligning to TRBD1. Germline V gene lookup returns CDR1 SGHDT and CDR2 YYEEEE. This CDR3 has 17 amino acids. J was trimmed by 2 bases and V by 2 bases; bases with no gene match: 9. This CDR3 reads CASSFAQGVIPYNEQFF. CDR3 nucleotide sequence: TGTGCCAGCAGCTTCGCACAGGGGGTGATCCCCTACAATGAGCAGTTCTTC.